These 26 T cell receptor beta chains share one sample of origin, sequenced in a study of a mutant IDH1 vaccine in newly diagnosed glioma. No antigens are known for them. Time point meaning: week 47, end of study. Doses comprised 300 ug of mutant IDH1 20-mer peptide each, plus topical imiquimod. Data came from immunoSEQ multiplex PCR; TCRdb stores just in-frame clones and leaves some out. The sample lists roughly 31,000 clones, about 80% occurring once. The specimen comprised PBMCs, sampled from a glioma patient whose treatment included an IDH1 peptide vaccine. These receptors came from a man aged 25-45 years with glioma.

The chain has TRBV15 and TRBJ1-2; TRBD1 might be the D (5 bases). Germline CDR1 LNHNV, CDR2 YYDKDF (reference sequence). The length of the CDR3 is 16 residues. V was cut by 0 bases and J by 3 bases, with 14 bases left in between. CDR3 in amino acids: CATSRDLDSEHYGYTF. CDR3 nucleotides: TGTGCCACCAGCAGAGATCTTGACAGCGAGCACTATGGCTACACCTTC.

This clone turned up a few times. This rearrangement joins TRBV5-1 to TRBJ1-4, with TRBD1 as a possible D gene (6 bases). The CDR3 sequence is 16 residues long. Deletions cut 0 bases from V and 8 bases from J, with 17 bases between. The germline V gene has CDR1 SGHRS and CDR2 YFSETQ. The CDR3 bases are TGCGCCAGCAGCTTGGATCTCGGGGGGGCAAGGGAAAAACTGTTTTTT. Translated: CASSLDLGGAREKLFF.

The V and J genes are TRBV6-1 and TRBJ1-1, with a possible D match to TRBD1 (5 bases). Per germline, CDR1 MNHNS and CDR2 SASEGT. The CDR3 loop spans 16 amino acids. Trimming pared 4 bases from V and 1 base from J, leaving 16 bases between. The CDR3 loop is CASSALPGPRNTEAFF. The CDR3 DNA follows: TGTGCCAGCAGTGCCCTCCCGGGACCGCGGAACACTGAAGCTTTCTTT.

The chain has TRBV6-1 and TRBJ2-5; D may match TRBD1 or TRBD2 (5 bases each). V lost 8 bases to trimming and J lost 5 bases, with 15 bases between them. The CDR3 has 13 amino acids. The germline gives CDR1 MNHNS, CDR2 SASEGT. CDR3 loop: CASGFQGEETQYF. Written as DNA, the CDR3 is TGTGCCAGCGGCTTCCAGGGAGAGGAGACCCAGTACTTC.

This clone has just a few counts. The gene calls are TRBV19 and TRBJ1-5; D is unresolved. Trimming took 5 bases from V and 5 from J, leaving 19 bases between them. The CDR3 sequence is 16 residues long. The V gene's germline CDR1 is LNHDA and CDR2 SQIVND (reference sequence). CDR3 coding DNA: TGTGCCAGTAGTGTCTCGGCGGCGATGCGGCATCAGCCCCAGCATTTT. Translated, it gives CASSVSAAMRHQPQHF.

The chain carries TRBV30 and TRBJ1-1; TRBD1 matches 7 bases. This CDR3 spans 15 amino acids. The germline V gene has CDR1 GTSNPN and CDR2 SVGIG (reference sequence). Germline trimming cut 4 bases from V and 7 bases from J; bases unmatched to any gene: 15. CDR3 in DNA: TGTGCCTGGAAGGGGTCTCTAACCAGGGGGAATGAAGCTTTCTTT. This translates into CAWKGSLTRGNEAFF.

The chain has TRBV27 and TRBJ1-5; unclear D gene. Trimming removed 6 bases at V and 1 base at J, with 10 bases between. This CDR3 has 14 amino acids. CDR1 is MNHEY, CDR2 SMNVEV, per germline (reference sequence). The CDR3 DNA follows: TGTGCCAGCAGCTTCTCGGGGAGCAATCAGCCCCAGCATTTT. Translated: CASSFSGSNQPQHF.

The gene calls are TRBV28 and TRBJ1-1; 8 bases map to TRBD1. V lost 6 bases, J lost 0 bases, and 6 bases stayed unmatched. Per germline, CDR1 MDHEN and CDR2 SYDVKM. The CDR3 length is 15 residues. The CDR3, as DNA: TGTGCCAGCAGCGAAACCAGGGGGCTGAACACTGAAGCTTTCTTT. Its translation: CASSETRGLNTEAFF.

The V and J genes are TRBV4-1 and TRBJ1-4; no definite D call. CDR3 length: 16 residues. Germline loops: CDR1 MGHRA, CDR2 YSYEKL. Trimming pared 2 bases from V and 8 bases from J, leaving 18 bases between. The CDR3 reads CASSQRSMRVREKLFF. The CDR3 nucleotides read TGCGCCAGCAGCCAACGAAGTATGCGGGTGCGGGAAAAACTGTTTTTT.

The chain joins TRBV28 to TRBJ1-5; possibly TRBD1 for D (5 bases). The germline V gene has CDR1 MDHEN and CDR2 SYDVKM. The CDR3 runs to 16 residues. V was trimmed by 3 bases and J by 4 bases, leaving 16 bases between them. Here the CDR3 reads CASSFPDEGRNQPQHF. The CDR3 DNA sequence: TGTGCCAGCAGTTTTCCCGACGAGGGGCGTAATCAGCCCCAGCATTTT.

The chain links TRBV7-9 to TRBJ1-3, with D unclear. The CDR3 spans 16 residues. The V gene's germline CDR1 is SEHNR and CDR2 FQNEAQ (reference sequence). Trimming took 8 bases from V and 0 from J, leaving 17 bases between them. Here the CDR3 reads CASQGWVTNSGNTIYF. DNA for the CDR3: TGTGCCAGCCAAGGTTGGGTTACGAACTCTGGAAACACCATATATTTT.

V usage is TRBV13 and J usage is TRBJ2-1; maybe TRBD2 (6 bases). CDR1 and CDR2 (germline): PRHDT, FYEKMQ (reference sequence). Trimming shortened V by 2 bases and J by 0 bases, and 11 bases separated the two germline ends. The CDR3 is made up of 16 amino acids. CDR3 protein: CASSLRDWSSYNEQFF. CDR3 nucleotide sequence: TGTGCCAGCAGCTTACGGGACTGGAGCTCCTACAATGAGCAGTTCTTC.

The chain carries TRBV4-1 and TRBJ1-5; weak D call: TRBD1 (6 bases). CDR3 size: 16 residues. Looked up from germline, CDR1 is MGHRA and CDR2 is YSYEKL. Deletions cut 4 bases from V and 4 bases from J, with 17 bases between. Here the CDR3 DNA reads TGCGCCAGCAGCCTTCGGACAGACGGACATAATCAGCCCCAGCATTTT. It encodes CASSLRTDGHNQPQHF.

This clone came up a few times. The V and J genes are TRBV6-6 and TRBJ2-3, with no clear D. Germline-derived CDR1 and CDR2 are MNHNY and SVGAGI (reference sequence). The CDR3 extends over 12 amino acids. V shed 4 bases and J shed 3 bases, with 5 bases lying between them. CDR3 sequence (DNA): TGTGCCAGCAGTTCCCGAACAGATACGCAGTATTTT. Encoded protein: CASSSRTDTQYF.

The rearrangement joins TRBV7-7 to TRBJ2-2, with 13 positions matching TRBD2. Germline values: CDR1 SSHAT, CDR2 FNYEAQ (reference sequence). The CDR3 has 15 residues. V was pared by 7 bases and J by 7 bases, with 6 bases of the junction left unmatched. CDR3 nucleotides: TGTGCCAGCAAGAGACTAGCGGGGGGTCGCGGGGAGCTGTTTTTT. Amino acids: CASKRLAGGRGELFF.

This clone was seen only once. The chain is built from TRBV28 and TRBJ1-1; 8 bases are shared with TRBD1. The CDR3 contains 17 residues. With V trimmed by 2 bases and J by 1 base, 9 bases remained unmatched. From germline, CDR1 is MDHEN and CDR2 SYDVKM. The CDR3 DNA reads TGTGCCAGCAGTTTACCCCCCCGGGACAGGAGGAACACTGAAGCTTTCTTT. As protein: CASSLPPRDRRNTEAFF. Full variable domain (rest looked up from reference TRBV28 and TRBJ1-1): DVKVTQSSRYLVKRTGEKVFLECVQDMDHENMFWYRQDPGLGLRLIYFSYDVKMKEKGDIPEGYSVSREKKERFSLILESASTNQTSMYLCASSLPPRDRRNTEAFFGQGTRLTVV.

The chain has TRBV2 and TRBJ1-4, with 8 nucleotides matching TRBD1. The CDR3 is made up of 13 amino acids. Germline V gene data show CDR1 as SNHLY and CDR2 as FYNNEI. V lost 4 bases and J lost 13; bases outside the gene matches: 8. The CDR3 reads CASSGDRSDGLFF. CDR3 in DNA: TGTGCCAGCAGTGGGGACAGGTCGGACGGACTGTTTTTT.

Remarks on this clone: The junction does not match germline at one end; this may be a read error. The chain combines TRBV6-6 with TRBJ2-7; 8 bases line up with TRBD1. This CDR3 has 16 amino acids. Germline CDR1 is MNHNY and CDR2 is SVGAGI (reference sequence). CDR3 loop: CAGSYSRDRPTYEQYF. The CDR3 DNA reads TGTGCCGGCAGTTACTCGAGGGACAGGCCCACCTACGAGCAGTACTTC.

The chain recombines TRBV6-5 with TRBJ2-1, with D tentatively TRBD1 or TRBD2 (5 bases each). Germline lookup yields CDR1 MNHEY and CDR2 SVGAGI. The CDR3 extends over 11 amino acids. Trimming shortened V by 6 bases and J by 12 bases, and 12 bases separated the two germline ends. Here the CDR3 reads CASRQQGAQFF. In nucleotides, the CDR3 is TGTGCCAGCAGACAGCAGGGAGCGCAGTTCTTC.

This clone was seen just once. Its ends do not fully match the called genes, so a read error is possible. The CDR3 DNA follows: TGTGCCAGTAGTTGGGGTCTGAAGGATGAGCAGTTCTTC. It specifies CASSWGLKDEQFF. V is TRBV27 and J is TRBJ2-1; D call uncertain. Germline CDR1 reads MNHEY; CDR2 reads SMNVEV (reference sequence). The CDR3 totals 13 residues.

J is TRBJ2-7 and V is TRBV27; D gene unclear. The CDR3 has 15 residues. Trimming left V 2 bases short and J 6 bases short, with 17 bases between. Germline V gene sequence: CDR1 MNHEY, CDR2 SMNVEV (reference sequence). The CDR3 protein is CASSLSRAAQFEQYF. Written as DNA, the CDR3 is TGTGCCAGCAGTTTAAGTCGGGCAGCCCAATTCGAGCAGTACTTC.

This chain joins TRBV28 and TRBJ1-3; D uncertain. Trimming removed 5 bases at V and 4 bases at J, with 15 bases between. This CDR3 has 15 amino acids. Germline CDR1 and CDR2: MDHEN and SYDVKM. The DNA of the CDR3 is TGTGCCAGCAGTCCCCAAGACCGGACGGGAAACACCATATATTTT. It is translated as CASSPQDRTGNTIYF.

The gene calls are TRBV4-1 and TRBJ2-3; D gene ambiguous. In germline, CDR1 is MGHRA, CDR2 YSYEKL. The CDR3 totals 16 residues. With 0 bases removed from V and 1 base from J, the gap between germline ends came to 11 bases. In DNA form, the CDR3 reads TGCGCCAGCAGCCAAGAGTGGTTCGGCCGCACAGATACGCAGTATTTT. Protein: CASSQEWFGRTDTQYF.

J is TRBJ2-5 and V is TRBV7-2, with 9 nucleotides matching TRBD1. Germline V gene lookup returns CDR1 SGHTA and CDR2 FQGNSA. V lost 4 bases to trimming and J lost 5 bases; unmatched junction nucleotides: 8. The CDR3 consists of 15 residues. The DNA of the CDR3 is TGTGCCAGCAGCTACCGACAGGGGGGTGGGGAGACCCAGTACTTC. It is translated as CASSYRQGGGETQYF.

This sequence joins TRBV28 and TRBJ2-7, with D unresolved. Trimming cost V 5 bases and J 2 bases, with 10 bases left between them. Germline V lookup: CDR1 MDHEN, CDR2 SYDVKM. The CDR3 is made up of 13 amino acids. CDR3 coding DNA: TGTGCCAGCAGTCTCACAAGTACCTACGAGCAGTACTTC. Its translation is CASSLTSTYEQYF.

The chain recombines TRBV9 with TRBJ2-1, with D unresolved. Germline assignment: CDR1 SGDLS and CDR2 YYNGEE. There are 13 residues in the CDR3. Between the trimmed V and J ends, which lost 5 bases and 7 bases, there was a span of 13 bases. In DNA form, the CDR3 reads TGTGCCAGCAGTGCGCTGGCTGGGAATGAGCAGTTCTTC. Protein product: CASSALAGNEQFF.